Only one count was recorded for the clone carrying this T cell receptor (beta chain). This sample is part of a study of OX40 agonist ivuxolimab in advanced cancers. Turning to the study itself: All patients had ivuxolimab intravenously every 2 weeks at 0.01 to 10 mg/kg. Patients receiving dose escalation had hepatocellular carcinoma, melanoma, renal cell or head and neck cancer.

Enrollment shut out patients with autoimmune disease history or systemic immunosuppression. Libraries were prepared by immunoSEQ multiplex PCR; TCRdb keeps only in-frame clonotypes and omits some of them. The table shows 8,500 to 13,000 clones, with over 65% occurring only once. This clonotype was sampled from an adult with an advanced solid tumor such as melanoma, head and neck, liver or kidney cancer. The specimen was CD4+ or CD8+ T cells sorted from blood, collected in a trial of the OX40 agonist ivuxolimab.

The CDR3, as DNA: TGCGCCAGCAGCTTGGGTCCTAGCGGGAGTTCCGGGGAGCTGTTTTTT. It translates to CASSLGPSGSSGELFF. The chain joins TRBV5-1 to TRBJ2-2, with 10 bases fitting TRBD2. V was pared by 0 bases and J by 6 bases, with 5 bases of the junction left unmatched. The CDR3 extends over 16 amino acids. CDR1 SGHRS and CDR2 YFSETQ come from the germline V gene. The full variable domain, with the rest looked up from reference TRBV5-1 and TRBJ2-2, is KAGVTQTPRYLIKTRGQQVTLSCSPISGHRSVSWYQQTPGQGLQFLFEYFSETQRNKGNFPGRFSGRQFSNSRSEMNVSTLELGDSALYLCASSLGPSGSSGELFFGEGSRLTVL.